This T cell receptor beta chain is drawn from a study of cytomegalovirus exposure and HLA in healthy donors. Study context: The 120 validation repertoires, a later analysis reported, used the same platform as the roughly 730 repertoires from the first cohort.

CDR3 length equals 16 residues. The V and J ends lost 5 bases and 1 base, in that order; junction bases with no gene match: 7. CDR1 is MNHNY and CDR2 is SVGAGI in the germline V gene (reference sequence). The data were produced by immunoSEQ multiplex PCR, yet TCRdb's version contains in-frame clones alone and is incomplete. The sample gives about 90,000 clones, almost 85% of which show up once; 12% is in the top ten. The sample consisted of PBMCs. V gene TRBV6-6 combines with J gene TRBJ1-5; 8 bases line up with TRBD1. The clonotype was recovered from a woman aged 18-29 years in good health and CMV-seropositive. CDR3 sequence (DNA): TGTGCCAGCAGTAAAACAGGGGGAGAGAGCAATCAGCCCCAGCATTTT. Amino acid sequence: CASSKTGGESNQPQHF.